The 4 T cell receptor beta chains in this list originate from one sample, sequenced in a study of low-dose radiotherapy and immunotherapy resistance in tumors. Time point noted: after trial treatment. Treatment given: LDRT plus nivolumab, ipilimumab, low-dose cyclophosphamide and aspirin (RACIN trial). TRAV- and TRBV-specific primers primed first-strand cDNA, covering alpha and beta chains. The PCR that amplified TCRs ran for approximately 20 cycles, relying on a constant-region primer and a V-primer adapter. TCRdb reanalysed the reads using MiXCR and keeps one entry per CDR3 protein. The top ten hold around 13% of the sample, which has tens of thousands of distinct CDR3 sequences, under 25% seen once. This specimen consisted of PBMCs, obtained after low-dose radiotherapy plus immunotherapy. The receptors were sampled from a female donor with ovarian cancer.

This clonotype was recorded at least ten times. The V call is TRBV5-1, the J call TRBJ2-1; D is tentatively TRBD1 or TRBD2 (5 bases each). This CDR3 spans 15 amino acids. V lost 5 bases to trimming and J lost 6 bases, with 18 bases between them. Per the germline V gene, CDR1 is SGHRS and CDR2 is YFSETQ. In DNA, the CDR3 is TGCGCCAGCAGTCCGACCCAGGGAGCAGGCAATGAGCAGTTCTTC. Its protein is CASSPTQGAGNEQFF. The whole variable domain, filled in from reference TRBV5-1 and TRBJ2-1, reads KAGVTQTPRYLIKTRGQQVTLSCSPISGHRSVSWYQQTPGQGLQFLFEYFSETQRNKGNFPGRFSGRQFSNSRSEMNVSTLELGDSALYLCASSPTQGAGNEQFFGPGTRLTVL.

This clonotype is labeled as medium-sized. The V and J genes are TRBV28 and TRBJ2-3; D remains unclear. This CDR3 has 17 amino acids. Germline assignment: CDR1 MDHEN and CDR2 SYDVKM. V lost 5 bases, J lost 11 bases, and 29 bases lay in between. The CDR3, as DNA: TGTGCCAGCAGTGAAATGCTTGGCCCAGGCGCCCCTTCGGGGCAGTATTTT. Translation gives CASSEMLGPGAPSGQYF.

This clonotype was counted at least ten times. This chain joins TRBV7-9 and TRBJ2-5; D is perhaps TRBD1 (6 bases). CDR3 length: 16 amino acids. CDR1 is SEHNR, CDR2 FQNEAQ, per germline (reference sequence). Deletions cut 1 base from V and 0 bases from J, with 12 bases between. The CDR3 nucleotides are TGTGCCAGCAGCTTAGGAAGGCGGACAGACCAAGAGACCCAGTACTTC. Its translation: CASSLGRRTDQETQYF. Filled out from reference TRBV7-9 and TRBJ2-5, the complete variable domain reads DTGVSQNPRHKITKRGQNVTFRCDPISEHNRLYWYRQTLGQGPEFLTYFQNEAQLEKSRLLSDRFSAERPKGSFSTLEIQRTEQGDSAMYLCASSLGRRTDQETQYFGPGTRLLVL.

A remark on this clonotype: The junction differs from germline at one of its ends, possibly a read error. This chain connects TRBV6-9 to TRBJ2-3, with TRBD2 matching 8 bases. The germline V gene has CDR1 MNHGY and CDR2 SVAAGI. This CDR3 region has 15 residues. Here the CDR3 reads CASSSSAGGTDTQYF. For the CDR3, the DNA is TGCGCCAGCAGTTCTTCAGCGGGAGGCACAGATACGCAGTATTTT.